The 24 T cell receptor beta chains given below trace back to one sample, sequenced in a study of T-cell memory formation after mild COVID-19. Each CDR3 protein is one row after TCRdb ran MiXCR on the 5' RACE reads. The sample holds around 100,000 distinct CDR3 sequences, more than 9.5% seen once. The sequencing sample was made of PBMCs or a T cell subset sorted from them (not recorded which). The receptors stem from a man aged 18 to 30 who had mild COVID-19 (a few samples of this study predate the infection). Cell type and time point are not known.

This clonotype has only a few counts. The chain employs TRBV12-3 or TRBV12-4 and TRBJ1-1; no definite D call. The CDR3 is made up of 13 amino acids. With 8 bases removed from V and 4 bases from J, the gap between germline ends came to 14 bases. CDR3 amino acids: CASGNTVGTEAFF. DNA for the CDR3: TGTGCCAGCGGAAACACGGTCGGCACTGAAGCTTTCTTT.

In its sample, this clonotype was seen a few times. The rearrangement links TRBV4-1 to TRBJ2-7, with 10 bases aligning to TRBD1. Germline CDR1 MGHRA, CDR2 YSYEKL. The CDR3 spans 16 residues. The J segment lost 2 bases and the V segment lost 0 bases, leaving 4 bases of the junction unmatched. The CDR3 DNA reads as TGCGCCAGCAGCCAAGATCCCGGACAGGGGGCCTACGAGCAGTACGTC. This translates into CASSQDPGQGAYEQYV.

This clonotype has only a few counts. The CDR3 DNA is TGTGCCAGCAGCTCCCCCCCCCGGGAAAGCTTTCTTCAGTACTTC. This codes for CASSSPPRESFLQYF. This sequence joins TRBV7-9 and TRBJ2-4; D may be TRBD2 (5 bases). The germline CDR1 and CDR2 sequences are SEHNR and FQNEAQ (reference sequence). The V gene lost 4 bases and the J gene lost 11 bases, with 21 bases spanning the gap. The CDR3 spans 15 residues.

This clonotype was picked up a small number of times. The chain is built from TRBV7-2 and TRBJ1-5; 9 bases agree with TRBD1. V shed 4 bases, J shed 3 bases, and the junction held 4 bases outside the gene matches. The CDR3 consists of 15 residues. Germline V gene lookup returns CDR1 SGHTA and CDR2 FQGNSA. The CDR3 DNA reads as TGTGCCAGCAGCTGGGACAGGGTTCCCAATCAGCCCCAGCATTTT. Protein product: CASSWDRVPNQPQHF.

The rearrangement joins TRBV27 to TRBJ2-7; no reliable D call. The CDR3 totals 13 residues. The germline V gene encodes CDR1 MNHEY and CDR2 SMNVEV (reference sequence). With 3 bases removed from V and 5 bases from J, the gap between germline ends came to 11 bases. The CDR3 protein is CASSFSVPNEQYF. The DNA for the CDR3 is TGTGCCAGCAGTTTTTCTGTCCCCAACGAGCAGTACTTC.

This clonotype was seen a handful of times. The chain joins TRBV6-6 to TRBJ1-5; no clear D gene. The V end was cut by 2 bases, the J end by 0 bases, with 8 bases between. From germline, CDR1 is MNHNY and CDR2 SVGAGI (reference sequence). There are 15 residues in the CDR3. The chain's CDR3 is CASSYADGSNQPQHF. Here the CDR3 DNA reads TGTGCCAGCAGTTACGCGGACGGTAGCAATCAGCCCCAGCATTTT.

This clonotype turned up a few times. This sequence joins TRBV12-3 or TRBV12-4 and TRBJ2-1; 7 bases match TRBD2. J gave up 5 bases and V 5 bases, and 6 bases lay outside the gene matches. The CDR3 contains 14 residues. This chain's CDR3 is CASSPAGTNNEQFF. The DNA for the CDR3 is TGTGCCAGCAGTCCAGCGGGGACTAACAATGAGCAGTTCTTC.

The chain employs TRBV5-4 and TRBJ2-7, with D possibly matching TRBD1 (5 bases). The ends were cut back, 4 bases at V and 1 base at J, with 15 bases in the middle. CDR1 is SGHNT, CDR2 YYREEE, per germline (reference sequence). CDR3 length: 15 residues. The CDR3: CASSKDADSSYEQYF. CDR3 bases: TGTGCCAGCAGCAAGGACGCTGACAGTTCCTACGAGCAGTACTTC.

J is TRBJ2-1 and V is TRBV7-9; TRBD2 matches 10 bases. Losses at the gene ends were 6 bases for V and 2 bases for J; bases not matched to a gene: 16. This CDR3 comprises 19 residues. CDR1 is SEHNR and CDR2 is FQNEAQ in the germline V gene (reference sequence). CDR3 region: CASSLVTSGAEEPYNEQFF. In DNA, the CDR3 is TGTGCCAGCAGTCTGGTCACTAGCGGGGCGGAAGAGCCCTACAATGAGCAGTTCTTC.

The rearrangement links TRBV7-9 to TRBJ2-3; 11 nucleotides line up with TRBD2. Losses at the gene ends were 4 bases for V and 6 bases for J; bases not matched to a gene: 6. The germline CDR1 and CDR2 sequences are SEHNR and FQNEAQ (reference sequence). CDR3 length equals 15 residues. CDR3 loop: CASSSLAGETDTQYF. CDR3 coding DNA: TGTGCCAGCAGCTCACTAGCGGGGGAGACCGATACGCAGTATTTT.

The gene calls are TRBV6-5 and TRBJ1-2; 8 bases match TRBD1. The germline V gene encodes CDR1 MNHEY and CDR2 SVGAGI. After removal of 0 bases from V and 4 bases from J, the junction contained 4 bases not matched to a gene. The length of the CDR3 is 15 residues. CDR3 protein: CASSYSTGALYGYTF. The CDR3 nucleotides are TGTGCCAGCAGTTACTCGACAGGGGCACTCTATGGCTACACCTTC.

This clonotype was picked up a small number of times. The chain has TRBV14 and TRBJ2-7, with 7 bases matching TRBD1. The CDR3 loop spans 13 amino acids. Germline assignment: CDR1 SGHDN and CDR2 FVKESK. V shed 5 bases and J 6 bases; nucleotides not matched to a gene: 7. The chain's CDR3 is CASSSDRVPEQYF. The CDR3 DNA reads TGTGCCAGCAGCTCTGACAGGGTGCCCGAGCAGTACTTC.

The V call is TRBV12-3 or TRBV12-4, the J call TRBJ1-5; D might be TRBD1 (5 bases). With 3 bases removed from V and 9 bases from J, the gap between germline ends came to 9 bases. There are 12 residues in the CDR3. The CDR3 sequence is CASSLGRRPQHF. The CDR3, as DNA: TGTGCCAGCAGTTTGGGACGGCGGCCCCAGCATTTT.

This clonotype was seen repeatedly, ten times or more. J is TRBJ2-1 and V is TRBV20-1; TRBD2 agrees at 9 bases. There are 15 residues in the CDR3. The ends lost 5 bases at V and 5 bases at J; junction bases unmatched: 10. Germline-derived CDR1 and CDR2 are DFQATT and SNEGSKA (reference sequence). The CDR3 is CSADDPGLADNEQFF. The CDR3 DNA sequence: TGCAGTGCTGATGATCCGGGACTAGCAGACAATGAGCAGTTCTTC.

This clonotype has more than one count but fewer than ten. J is TRBJ1-2 and V is TRBV19, with D unresolved. This CDR3 is built from 11 residues. Germline V gives CDR1 LNHDA, CDR2 SQIVND (reference sequence). Trimming took 8 bases from V and 6 from J, leaving 10 bases between them. CDR3 DNA sequence: TGTGCCAGTCGATCAAGTGATGGCTACACCTTC. This sequence encodes CASRSSDGYTF.

CDR3 nucleotides: TGTGCCAGCAGTTTAAGGAGGAAGCCAACTAATGAAAAACTGTTTTTT. This sequence encodes CASSLRRKPTNEKLFF. This sequence joins TRBV12-3 or TRBV12-4 and TRBJ1-4; D call uncertain. V lost 2 bases and J lost 0, with 10 bases in between. The CDR3 runs 16 residues.

The gene calls are TRBV7-9 and TRBJ2-2; no definite D call. The CDR3 runs to 16 residues. Germline V lookup: CDR1 SEHNR, CDR2 FQNEAQ (reference sequence). V was cut by 5 bases and J by 4 bases, with 17 bases left in between. CDR3 in DNA: TGTGCCAGCAGCCCGAGTGGGTCGCGAGGCACCGGGGAGCTGTTTTTT. Translated, it gives CASSPSGSRGTGELFF.

The chain employs TRBV7-3 and TRBJ2-2; TRBD2 matches 11 bases. Germline CDR1 and CDR2: SGHTA and FQGTGA. The ends lost 5 bases at V and 9 bases at J; junction bases unmatched: 5. The CDR3 has 14 amino acids. CDR3 amino acids: CASSLSGGAWELFF. The CDR3 bases are TGTGCCAGCAGCCTTAGCGGGGGGGCCTGGGAGCTGTTTTTT.

This chain joins TRBV7-9 and TRBJ2-7; 10 bases fit TRBD1. Germline trimming cut 10 bases from V and 6 bases from J; bases unmatched to any gene: 9. In germline, CDR1 is SEHNR, CDR2 FQNEAQ (reference sequence). This CDR3 contains 13 residues. CDR3 coding DNA: TGTGCCACCTCGGGACAGGGGACTATCGAGCAGTACGTC. It encodes CATSGQGTIEQYV.

This chain uses TRBV13 with TRBJ1-5; D call uncertain. From germline, CDR1 is PRHDT and CDR2 FYEKMQ (reference sequence). CDR3 length: 15 amino acids. Trimming cost V 5 bases and J 4 bases, with 15 bases left between them. The CDR3 nucleotides are TGTGCCAGCAGCCAAAGCCCTGGCGGGAATCAGCCCCAGCATTTT. It specifies CASSQSPGGNQPQHF.

The CDR3 protein is CATKKGSNTGELFF. The CDR3 bases are TGTGCCACGAAGAAGGGGTCGAACACCGGGGAGCTGTTTTTT. The chain recombines TRBV15 with TRBJ2-2, with a weak D call TRBD1 (5 bases). V lost 9 bases, J lost 0 bases, and 11 bases lay in between. The germline V gene encodes CDR1 LNHNV and CDR2 YYDKDF (reference sequence). This CDR3 spans 14 amino acids.

This clonotype came up many times. The chain joins TRBV28 to TRBJ2-2; D could derive from TRBD1 or TRBD2 (6 bases each). This CDR3 is 15 amino acids long. Trimming pared 2 bases from V and 4 bases from J, leaving 11 bases between. The germline CDR1 and CDR2 sequences are MDHEN and SYDVKM. The CDR3 bases are TGTGCCAGCAGTTTAGAGGGGGGAATCACCGGGGAGCTGTTTTTT. Its translation: CASSLEGGITGELFF.

Only a few counts were recorded for this clonotype. V usage is TRBV29-1 and J usage is TRBJ1-2, with 12 nucleotides matching TRBD1. The junction had 10 bases not matched to a gene; V was cut back by 6 bases and J by 8 bases. There are 14 residues in the CDR3. The germline CDR1 and CDR2 sequences are SQVTM and ANQGSEA. Here the CDR3 reads CSVAGTGGAGGYTF. Here the CDR3 DNA reads TGCAGCGTCGCCGGGACAGGGGGCGCGGGGGGCTACACCTTC.

The rearrangement joins TRBV11-2 to TRBJ2-3; 9 positions match TRBD2. Per germline, CDR1 SGHAT and CDR2 FQNNGV. This CDR3 has 18 amino acids. The trim removed 4 bases at V and 2 bases at J, leaving 13 bases unmatched. CDR3 nucleotides: TGTGCCAGCAGCTCCCGCGGGTCGATAGCGGGGGTCACAGATACGCAGTATTTT. Its protein product is CASSSRGSIAGVTDTQYF.